The T cell receptor (beta chain) under discussion was sequenced for a study of OX40 agonist ivuxolimab in advanced cancers. Produced via immunoSEQ multiplex PCR; TCRdb's table is partial and in-frame only. The table has around 70,000 clones, roughly 82% seen once; the top ten hold 5.5% to 8%. This clonotype originated in an adult with an advanced solid tumor such as melanoma, head and neck, liver or kidney cancer. The source was CD4+ or CD8+ T cells sorted from blood, collected in a trial of the OX40 agonist ivuxolimab.

The CDR3: CASSIQTGAFGYTF. The CDR3 bases are TGTGCCAGTAGTATTCAGACGGGTGCATTTGGCTACACCTTC. The gene calls are TRBV19 and TRBJ1-2; D gene unclear. Germline V lookup: CDR1 LNHDA, CDR2 SQIVND (reference sequence). The CDR3 is 14 residues long. The V gene lost 3 bases and the J gene lost 7 bases, with 15 bases spanning the gap.